A selection of T cell receptor beta chains follows, all from one sample in a study of graft-versus-host responses after intestinal transplantation. Assay: immunoSEQ multiplex PCR; the TCRdb copy retains only in-frame clones and omits some. The repertoire holds roughly 110,000 clones, around 90% seen once, with about 0.25% in the top ten. Their specific antigens are unknown. The specimen was unstimulated CD4+ T cells sorted from spleen or lymph node cells, collected before transplant. The receptor set was obtained from a human donor who was the organ donor for an intestinal transplant. Both conserved end residues are part of each CDR3. D genes are given only for firm matches. Rows may omit the clone size; those that give it use once, few, many or a size class.

DNA	CDR3	size	V	J	D
TGTGCCAGCAGCGTAGAATCCAGGCAAGATACGCAGTATTTT	CASSVESRQDTQYF	.	TRBV9	TRBJ2-3	.
TGTGCCAGCAGTCGACTAGCGGGGCCCTACGAGCAGTACTTC	CASSRLAGPYEQYF	.	TRBV6-1	TRBJ2-7	TRBD2
TGTGCCTGGAGTGTGAGTCGAGGCACTGAAGCTTTCTTT	CAWSVSRGTEAFF	.	TRBV30	TRBJ1-1	.
TGTGCCATCAGTGAGACGGGCAAATTCGGCGGGGAGCTGTTTTTT	CAISETGKFGGELFF	.	TRBV10-3	TRBJ2-2	.
TGCGCCAGCACCCCGACAGGGGTTCCCACTGAAGCTTTCTTT	CASTPTGVPTEAFF	.	TRBV23-1	TRBJ1-1	TRBD1
TGTGCCAGCAGCCCCGGCCAGTGGCAGGTAAACACTGAAGCTTTCTTT	CASSPGQWQVNTEAFF	.	TRBV7-2	TRBJ1-1	.
TGTGCCAGCAGCTCATCTTTACTAGCGGGCACAGATACGCAGTATTTT	CASSSSLLAGTDTQYF	.	TRBV7-2	TRBJ2-3	TRBD2
TGTGCCAGGGGACAGGGGGCGCACACTGAAGCTTTCTTT	CARGQGAHTEAFF	.	TRBV19	TRBJ1-1	TRBD1
TGTGCCAGTAGGCACAGGGGTAGCACAGATACGCAGTATTTT	CASRHRGSTDTQYF	.	TRBV19	TRBJ2-3	TRBD1
TGCGCCAGCAGCTTTCGGCGGGAGGAACGGGATGAGCAGTTCTTC	CASSFRREERDEQFF	.	TRBV5-1	TRBJ2-1	TRBD2
TGCGCCAGCAGCTCGACAGGGTACGGTTCACCCCTCCACTTT	CASSSTGYGSPLHF	once	TRBV5-1	TRBJ1-6	TRBD1
TGTGCCAGCAGGGGAGCGGGTGGGGCCTACGAGCAGTACTTC	CASRGAGGAYEQYF	.	TRBV6-5	TRBJ2-7	.
TGTGCCATTGGACAGGGAGGGTATGGCTACACCTTC	CAIGQGGYGYTF	.	TRBV10-3	TRBJ1-2	TRBD1
TGTGCCAGCAGCTTAGTTGGGACTAGCCGGAATGAGCAGTTCTTC	CASSLVGTSRNEQFF	.	TRBV7-2	TRBJ2-1	TRBD2
TGTGCCAGCAGCCAAGAGCGCGGAGGGCGGGGCGGGGCCAACGTCCTGACTTTC	CASSQERGGRGGANVLTF	few	TRBV4-2	TRBJ2-6	.
TGTGCCAGCAGCTCGGCCGGCTACAATGAGCAGTTCTTC	CASSSAGYNEQFF	.	TRBV7-9	TRBJ2-1	.
TGTGCCAGCAATATAGGACTAGCGGGAGCTGGTGAGCAGTTCTTC	CASNIGLAGAGEQFF	.	TRBV27	TRBJ2-1	TRBD2
TGTGCCAGCAGGACTAGCTACGAGCAGTACTTC	CASRTSYEQYF	.	TRBV6-1	TRBJ2-7	.
TGTGCTAGTGGTTTGGGTTCGGACCAGACCCAGTACTTC	CASGLGSDQTQYF	.	TRBV12-5	TRBJ2-5	.
TGTGCCAGCAGCGTAGGTCCCGGGGGGACTAGCGGGAACGGGGAGCTGTTTTTT	CASSVGPGGTSGNGELFF	.	TRBV9	TRBJ2-2	TRBD2
TGTGCCAGCAGGCGATTGGACAGCACTGAAGCTTTCTTT	CASRRLDSTEAFF	.	TRBV6-1	TRBJ1-1	.
TGTGCCAGCAGCACAAAATCCCGCGCCAGGGACTTCTATGGCTACACCTTC	CASSTKSRARDFYGYTF	.	TRBV7-2	TRBJ1-2	.
TGCGCCAGCAGCTTCGGACGTGGGGGCTATGGCTACACCTTC	CASSFGRGGYGYTF	.	TRBV4-1	TRBJ1-2	.
TGTGCCATCAGTGACCCAGGGAAGGGAAAAGATACGCAGTATTTT	CAISDPGKGKDTQYF	.	TRBV10-3	TRBJ2-3	.
TGCGCCAGCAAGGAGGGGGCGGAAGATACGCAGTATTTT	CASKEGAEDTQYF	.	TRBV5-1	TRBJ2-3	.
TGCGCCAGCAGCTCACCCGACAGGGGAGGTGAGCAGTTCTTC	CASSSPDRGGEQFF	.	TRBV5-1	TRBJ2-1	TRBD1
TGTGCCAGTGCGGGAGGCAAAGAGACCCAGTACTTC	CASAGGKETQYF	.	TRBV6-5	TRBJ2-5	TRBD2
TGTGCCAGCTCACCACCAGGGTTAACCTACGAGCAGTACTTC	CASSPPGLTYEQYF	.	TRBV18	TRBJ2-7	.
TGTGCCAGCAGCCATGGACAGGGGAACACTGAAGCTTTCTTT	CASSHGQGNTEAFF	.	TRBV14	TRBJ1-1	TRBD1
TGTGCCAGCAGCGTAGAGGCCAGAAACACTGAAGCTTTCTTT	CASSVEARNTEAFF	once	TRBV9	TRBJ1-1	.
TGTGCCAGCAGCCAAGACAGGACAGGGGGCCCGAGTTACAATGAGCAGTTCTTC	CASSQDRTGGPSYNEQFF	.	TRBV14	TRBJ2-1	TRBD1
TGTGCCATCAGTGAACAGGACAGGAGGTATCAGCCCCAGCATTTT	CAISEQDRRYQPQHF	.	TRBV10-3	TRBJ1-5	TRBD1
TGTGCCAGCACCGGACTAGCGGGAGGGCCGGAGACCCAGTACTTC	CASTGLAGGPETQYF	.	TRBV6-1	TRBJ2-5	TRBD2
TGCGCCAGCAGCTCAGAGGGAACGGGAATGGAGCAGTTCTTC	CASSSEGTGMEQFF	.	TRBV5-1	TRBJ2-1	.
TGTGCCAGCAGCCGGGACAGGGGGCCCACCGGGGAGCTGTTTTTT	CASSRDRGPTGELFF	.	TRBV14	TRBJ2-2	TRBD1
TGTGCCAGCAGTTTGGGGGACCGCGTCTTGGAGACCCAGTACTTC	CASSLGDRVLETQYF	.	TRBV28	TRBJ2-5	.
TGTGCCAGCAGGACTAGCGGGACAGATACGCAGTATTTT	CASRTSGTDTQYF	.	TRBV7-2	TRBJ2-3	TRBD2
TGCGCCAGCAGCCTTTTTCTTGGGGTTCCCCTCTACGAGCAGTACTTC	CASSLFLGVPLYEQYF	.	TRBV5-1	TRBJ2-7	.
TGTGCCAGCAGTCATCCGTGGGAGGGGAATACGCAGTATTTT	CASSHPWEGNTQYF	.	TRBV28	TRBJ2-3	TRBD2
TGTGCCAGCTCCAGGGACAGGGGTTACGAGCAGTACTTC	CASSRDRGYEQYF	.	TRBV6-1	TRBJ2-7	TRBD1
TGTGCCAGCAGCTTCCTCGGCCAGCAGGGCGAGCAGTACTTC	CASSFLGQQGEQYF	.	TRBV7-9	TRBJ2-7	.
TGTGCCAGCAGTAAGGCATCTGGCTACACCTTC	CASSKASGYTF	.	TRBV27	TRBJ1-2	.
TGTGCCAGCAGCCTAAGGGGGGGGTACGAGCAGTACTTC	CASSLRGGYEQYF	few	TRBV7-2	TRBJ2-7	.
TGTGCCAGCAGCTTACTGACTAGCGGGAGTACTCTCTACGAGCAGTACTTC	CASSLLTSGSTLYEQYF	.	TRBV7-2	TRBJ2-7	TRBD2
TGCAGCGTTGAGTTAGGGAGGACCTACAATGAGCAGTTCTTC	CSVELGRTYNEQFF	.	TRBV29-1	TRBJ2-1	.
TGTGCCAGCACCGGGGGCACAGAGACCCAGTACTTC	CASTGGTETQYF	.	TRBV6-6	TRBJ2-5	.
TGTGCCAGCAGTGTGGACAGGGGCCAGCCCCAGCATTTT	CASSVDRGQPQHF	few	TRBV2	TRBJ1-5	TRBD1
TGCGCCAGCAGCTTGGTTGCTCTTTCCCAAGAGACCCAGTACTTC	CASSLVALSQETQYF	.	TRBV5-1	TRBJ2-5	.
TGTGCCAGCAGCTTGGGACAGGCCCAAGAGACCCAGTACTTC	CASSLGQAQETQYF	.	TRBV5-6	TRBJ2-5	.
TGTGCCAGCAGCCTCACAGGGTGGTACGAGCAGTACTTC	CASSLTGWYEQYF	.	TRBV7-2	TRBJ2-7	.
TGTGCCAGCAGCTTCGGGACAGCTACCTATGGCTACACCTTC	CASSFGTATYGYTF	.	TRBV5-4	TRBJ1-2	TRBD1
TGTGCCAGTAGCATGGGGGGACAGAGCTATGGCTACACCTTC	CASSMGGQSYGYTF	.	TRBV19	TRBJ1-2	TRBD1